These 14 T cell receptor beta chains originate from one sample sequenced in a study of cytomegalovirus exposure and HLA in healthy donors. The PCR used 60 Vbeta and 13 Jbeta primers. The protocol was immunoSEQ multiplex PCR, while the TCRdb copy is restricted to in-frame clones and leaves out a portion. The sample lists under 200,000 clones, 75% to 80% seen once, with about 2.6% in the top ten. The sample was PBMCs. The receptor set was obtained from a woman in her thirties or forties in good health and CMV-seropositive.

Regarding this clone: Other DNA sequences of this sample code for an identical CDR3. The J gene is TRBJ2-7, the V gene TRBV7-9; 10 bases agree with TRBD1. This CDR3 contains 14 residues. Germline trimming cut 5 bases from V and 3 bases from J; bases unmatched to any gene: 4. Germline V CDR1 and CDR2: SEHNR, FQNEAQ (reference sequence). CDR3 sequence reads: CASSLGQGVYEQYF. In DNA, the CDR3 is TGTGCCAGCAGCCTAGGACAGGGGGTCTACGAGCAGTACTTC.

This chain links TRBV28 with TRBJ2-2; D ambiguous. The germline V and J ends were trimmed by 7 bases and 7 bases, with 10 bases remaining between them. Germline CDR1 MDHEN, CDR2 SYDVKM. The CDR3 length is 12 residues. The CDR3 region is CASTYPHGELFF. CDR3 DNA sequence: TGTGCCAGCACCTACCCCCACGGGGAGCTGTTTTTT.

This CDR3 reads CASIMTPTGVTDTQYF. The CDR3 nucleotides read TGTGCCAGCATTATGACTCCTACAGGAGTGACAGATACGCAGTATTTT. The chain recombines TRBV2 with TRBJ2-3; D perhaps matches TRBD1 (5 bases). CDR1 is SNHLY, CDR2 FYNNEI, per germline. V was cut by 7 bases and J by 3 bases, with 20 bases left in between. The CDR3 spans 16 residues.

This clone was picked up one time. The chain employs TRBV19 and TRBJ1-5; D is unresolved. Germline CDR1 reads LNHDA; CDR2 reads SQIVND (reference sequence). CDR3 length equals 15 residues. Trimming removed 7 bases at V and 2 bases at J, with 15 bases between. CDR3 loop: CASKTSRWGNQPQHF. The CDR3 nucleotides read TGTGCCAGTAAGACATCTCGGTGGGGCAATCAGCCCCAGCATTTT.

About this clone itself: This sample includes further DNA sequences coding for the same CDR3. The J gene is TRBJ2-3, the V gene TRBV2; 10 nucleotides align to TRBD2. V shed 6 bases and J 2 bases; nucleotides not matched to a gene: 2. Germline-derived CDR1 and CDR2 are SNHLY and FYNNEI. The CDR3 runs to 14 residues. CDR3 protein: CASRTSGSTDTQYF. The CDR3, as DNA: TGTGCCAGCAGGACTAGCGGGTCCACAGATACGCAGTATTTT. The variable domain in full, completed from reference TRBV2 and TRBJ2-3, reads EPEVTQTPSHQVTQMGQEVILRCVPISNHLYFYWYRQILGQKVEFLVSFYNNEISEKSEIFDDQFSVERPDGSNFTLKIRSTKLEDSAMYFCASRTSGSTDTQYFGPGTRLTVL.

The chain joins TRBV14 to TRBJ2-1; 9 nucleotides match TRBD2. The junction had 12 bases not matched to a gene; V was cut back by 7 bases and J by 2 bases. The germline V gene encodes CDR1 SGHDN and CDR2 FVKESK. This CDR3 comprises 17 residues. The CDR3 sequence: CASTPILSGGPYNEQFF. CDR3 coding DNA: TGTGCCAGCACCCCTATTCTTAGCGGGGGACCCTACAATGAGCAGTTCTTC.

This sequence joins TRBV30 and TRBJ2-7, with 8 bases that match TRBD1. The CDR3 is 12 amino acids. J was trimmed by 2 bases and V by 6 bases; bases with no gene match: 3. Per the germline V gene, CDR1 is GTSNPN and CDR2 is SVGIG (reference sequence). CDR3: CACRTGTYEQYF. The CDR3 nucleotides are TGTGCCTGCCGGACAGGGACCTACGAGCAGTACTTC.

The chain has TRBV6-5 and TRBJ2-7, with TRBD1 as a possible D gene (6 bases). Germline V lookup: CDR1 MNHEY, CDR2 SVGAGI. The CDR3 totals 15 residues. Trimming took off 0 bases at V and 2 bases at J, with 11 bases between the two ends. The chain's CDR3 is CASSYSRQAPYEQYF. The CDR3 nucleotides are TGTGCCAGCAGTTACTCCCGACAGGCACCCTACGAGCAGTACTTC.

The J gene is TRBJ1-1, the V gene TRBV9; the D is unclear. With 6 bases removed from V and 5 bases from J, the gap between germline ends came to 14 bases. The CDR3 is made up of 13 amino acids. Germline assignment: CDR1 SGDLS and CDR2 YYNGEE. CDR3 sequence (DNA): TGTGCCAGCACCGGAGGGCCGGATACTGAAGCTTTCTTT. Translating gives CASTGGPDTEAFF.

The gene calls are TRBV7-9 and TRBJ1-2; unclear D gene. Trimming stripped 6 bases from V and 6 bases from J, with 11 bases between. Per germline, CDR1 SEHNR and CDR2 FQNEAQ (reference sequence). The CDR3 extends over 12 amino acids. The DNA of the CDR3 is TGTGCCAGCAGTTCAGCCGGGGATGGCTACACCTTC. It codes for CASSSAGDGYTF.

The chain has TRBV7-9 and TRBJ2-7; possible D gene TRBD1, 6 bases. The CDR3 has 14 residues. Germline assignment: CDR1 SEHNR and CDR2 FQNEAQ (reference sequence). Trimming cost V 5 bases and J 5 bases, with 16 bases left between them. The CDR3, as DNA: TGTGCCAGCAGCACCTCAGGGGCCTCAGACGAGCAGTACTTC. This codes for CASSTSGASDEQYF.

The count of this clone is one. This chain links TRBV4-1 with TRBJ2-5; TRBD1 agrees at 7 bases. The CDR3 totals 19 residues. V lost 4 bases and J lost 1; bases outside the gene matches: 18. In germline, CDR1 is MGHRA, CDR2 YSYEKL. The CDR3 loop is CASSPTSISEGGLQETQYF. In DNA form, the CDR3 reads TGCGCCAGCAGCCCAACCTCCATCTCTGAAGGGGGCCTCCAAGAGACCCAGTACTTC.

This chain uses TRBV5-6 with TRBJ2-3, with D possibly being TRBD1 (6 bases). The germline gives CDR1 SGHDT, CDR2 YYEEEE. CDR3 size: 16 residues. V was shortened by 6 bases and J by 0 bases, with 17 bases between the two germline ends. CDR3 residues: CASTSQGPTSTDTQYF. The CDR3 coding sequence is TGTGCCAGCACCAGCCAGGGGCCGACTAGCACAGATACGCAGTATTTT.

V is TRBV6-5 and J is TRBJ2-7; 12 bases fit TRBD1. Germline lookup yields CDR1 MNHEY and CDR2 SVGAGI. Germline trimming cut 6 bases from V and 1 base from J; bases unmatched to any gene: 4. The length of the CDR3 is 15 residues. This CDR3 reads CASRRDRGPSYEQYF. CDR3 sequence (DNA): TGTGCCAGCAGGCGGGACAGGGGGCCATCCTACGAGCAGTACTTC.